This TCR beta chain originates from a study of cytomegalovirus exposure and HLA in healthy donors. Study-wide context: Inside one of the first data releases sat 75 million to 100 million unique TCRs taken from HLA-typed donors. Most donors, more than 80% of around 400 genotyped, fell in the Caucasian-associated ancestry cluster. Notes on the study in general: Among TCR beta chains of equal frequency, HLA-associated ones were more clonally expanded in a later analysis. Follow-up analysis seemed to connect common viral pathogens with several of the most significant clusters identified.

Vbeta (60) and Jbeta (13) primers were used in the PCR. Sequenced by immunoSEQ multiplex PCR; TCRdb stores in-frame clones only, minus some. Here the sample spans 150,000 to 200,000 clones, approximately 71% being singletons. Note on this clone: What it recognizes is unknown.

Germline V gene sequence: CDR1 SGHTA, CDR2 FQGTGA. Trimming removed 4 bases at V and 0 bases at J, with 12 bases between. This CDR3 region has 15 residues. This clonotype was sampled from a girl aged 10-17 years in good health and CMV-seronegative. The V gene is TRBV7-3, the J gene TRBJ1-2, with D unclear. Input material: PBMCs. The CDR3 here is CASSSGPGANYGYTF. In DNA form, the CDR3 reads TGTGCCAGCAGCTCCGGCCCGGGAGCTAACTATGGCTACACCTTC.